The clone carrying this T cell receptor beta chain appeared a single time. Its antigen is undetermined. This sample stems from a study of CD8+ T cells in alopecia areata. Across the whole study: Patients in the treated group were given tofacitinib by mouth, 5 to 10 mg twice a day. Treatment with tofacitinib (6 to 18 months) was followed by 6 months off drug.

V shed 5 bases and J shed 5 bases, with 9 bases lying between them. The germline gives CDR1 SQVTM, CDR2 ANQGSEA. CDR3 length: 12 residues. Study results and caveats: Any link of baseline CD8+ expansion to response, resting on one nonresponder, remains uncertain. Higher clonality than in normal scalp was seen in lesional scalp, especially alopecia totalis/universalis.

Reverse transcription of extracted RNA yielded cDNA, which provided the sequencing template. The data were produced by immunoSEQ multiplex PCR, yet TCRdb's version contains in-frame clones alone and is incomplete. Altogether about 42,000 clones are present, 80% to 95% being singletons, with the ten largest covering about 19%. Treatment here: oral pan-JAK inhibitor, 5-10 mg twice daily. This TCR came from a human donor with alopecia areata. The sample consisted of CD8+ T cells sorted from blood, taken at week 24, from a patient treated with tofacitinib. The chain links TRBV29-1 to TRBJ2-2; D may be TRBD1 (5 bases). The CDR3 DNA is TGCAGCGTTTTGACAGATACCGGGGAGCTGTTTTTT. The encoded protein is CSVLTDTGELFF.